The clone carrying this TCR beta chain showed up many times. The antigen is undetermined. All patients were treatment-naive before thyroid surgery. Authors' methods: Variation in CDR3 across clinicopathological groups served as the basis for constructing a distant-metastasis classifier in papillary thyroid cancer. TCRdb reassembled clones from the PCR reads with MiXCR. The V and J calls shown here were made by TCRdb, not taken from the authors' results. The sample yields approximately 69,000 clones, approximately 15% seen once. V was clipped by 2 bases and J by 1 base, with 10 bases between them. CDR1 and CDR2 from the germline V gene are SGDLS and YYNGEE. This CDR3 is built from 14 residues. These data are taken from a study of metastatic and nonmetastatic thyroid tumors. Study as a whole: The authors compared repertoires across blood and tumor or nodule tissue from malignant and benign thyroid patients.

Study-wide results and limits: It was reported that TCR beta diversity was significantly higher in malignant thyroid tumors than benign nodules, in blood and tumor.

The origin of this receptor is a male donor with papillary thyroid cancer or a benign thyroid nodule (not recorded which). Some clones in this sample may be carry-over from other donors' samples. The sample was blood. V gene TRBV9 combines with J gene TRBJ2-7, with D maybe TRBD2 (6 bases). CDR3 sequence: CASSVGGLSYEQYF. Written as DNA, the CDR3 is TGTGCCAGCAGCGTCGGGGGTCTGTCCTACGAGCAGTACTTC.